Following are 18 T cell receptor beta chains from one sample sequenced in a study of control samples from healthy donors and cancer patients. Assay: immunoSEQ multiplex PCR; the TCRdb copy retains only in-frame clones and omits some. The data show over 150,000 clones, approximately 94% seen once. Sequencing was done on a sample of PBMCs. These receptor sequences come from a man aged 60 to 69 with colorectal cancer.

This sequence joins TRBV5-5 and TRBJ2-5; TRBD1 or TRBD2 may be the D gene (5 bases each). The CDR3 has 14 residues. The ends were cut back, 4 bases at V and 2 bases at J, with 12 bases in the middle. CDR1 is SGHKS, CDR2 YYEKEE, per germline (reference sequence). The CDR3 DNA reads as TGTGCCAGCAGCCACGGGGCAGTACAAGAGACCCAGTACTTC. Protein sequence: CASSHGAVQETQYF.

This clone occurred once. The rearrangement uses TRBV30 and TRBJ1-1, with no clear D. The V and J ends lost 3 bases and 0 bases respectively, with 11 bases between them. Per germline, CDR1 GTSNPN and CDR2 SVGIG (reference sequence). CDR3 length: 14 amino acids. CDR3 coding DNA: TGTGCCTGGAGCCCCAGCAGACTGAACACTGAAGCTTTCTTT. Amino acids: CAWSPSRLNTEAFF.

This clone was found a few times. The chain joins TRBV10-3 to TRBJ1-6; no clear D gene. The CDR3 has 13 amino acids. CDR1 and CDR2 from the germline V gene are ENHRY and SYGVKD. Trimming took off 4 bases at V and 7 bases at J, with 8 bases between the two ends. This CDR3 reads CAISGEVNSPLHF. CDR3 DNA sequence: TGTGCCATCAGTGGAGAAGTAAATTCACCCCTCCACTTT.

The chain is built from TRBV5-1 and TRBJ1-4; 7 bases line up with TRBD1. CDR3 length: 16 residues. Germline V gene data show CDR1 as SGHRS and CDR2 as YFSETQ. With V trimmed by 2 bases and J by 5 bases, 9 bases remained unmatched. In DNA form, the CDR3 reads TGCGCCAGCAGCTTAGCCACCGGGACAGTCAATGAAAAACTGTTTTTT. Its translation: CASSLATGTVNEKLFF.

This clone showed up just once. This chain joins TRBV2 and TRBJ2-1; 7 nucleotides align to TRBD1. Trimming cost V 3 bases and J 2 bases; bases outside gene matches: 4. The CDR3 runs to 15 residues. Germline lookup yields CDR1 SNHLY and CDR2 FYNNEI. CDR3 region: CASSENRGTYNEQFF. The CDR3 nucleotides read TGTGCCAGCAGTGAGAACAGGGGAACCTACAATGAGCAGTTCTTC.

This sequence joins TRBV7-2 and TRBJ2-3; 7 bases agree with TRBD1. The CDR3 is made up of 15 amino acids. Germline CDR1 reads SGHTA; CDR2 reads FQGNSA. J lost 3 bases, V lost 5 bases, and 8 bases had no gene match. The CDR3 coding sequence is TGTGCCAGCAGCGTAACCGGGACAGTTACAGATACGCAGTATTTT. Its translation is CASSVTGTVTDTQYF. Variable domain in full (rest from reference TRBV7-2 and TRBJ2-3): GAGVSQSPSNKVTEKGKDVELRCDPISGHTALYWYRQSLGQGLEFLIYFQGNSAPDKSGLPSDRFSAERTGGSVSTLTIQRTQQEDSAVYLCASSVTGTVTDTQYFGPGTRLTVL.

The chain is built from TRBV11-3 and TRBJ2-7; maybe TRBD1 (5 bases). Deletions cut 1 base from V and 4 bases from J, with 8 bases between. The CDR3 sequence is 13 residues long. CDR1 and CDR2 from the germline V gene are SGHNT and YENEEA. CDR3 in DNA: TGTGCCAGCAGCTTAGGGGGCCAGTACGAGCAGTACTTC. It codes for CASSLGGQYEQYF.

The chain carries TRBV28 and TRBJ2-3, with 7 nucleotides matching TRBD1. CDR3 length: 15 amino acids. The junction had 4 bases not matched to a gene; V was cut back by 3 bases and J by 1 base. Germline V gene lookup returns CDR1 MDHEN and CDR2 SYDVKM. The CDR3 DNA follows: TGTGCCAGCAGTTTCAGGGGGTACGGCACAGATACGCAGTATTTT. Its protein is CASSFRGYGTDTQYF. Using reference TRBV28 and TRBJ2-3 for the parts outside the CDR3, the full variable domain is DVKVTQSSRYLVKRTGEKVFLECVQDMDHENMFWYRQDPGLGLRLIYFSYDVKMKEKGDIPEGYSVSREKKERFSLILESASTNQTSMYLCASSFRGYGTDTQYFGPGTRLTVL.

The count of this clone is one. The J gene is TRBJ1-2, the V gene TRBV18; D uncertain. This CDR3 contains 14 residues. V lost 0 bases, J lost 8 bases, and 13 bases lay in between. Germline CDR1 is KGHSH and CDR2 is LQKENI. Here the CDR3 reads CASSPPGLPGGYTF. The CDR3 region has the DNA TGTGCCAGCTCACCACCCGGGCTTCCCGGGGGCTACACCTTC.

The chain uses TRBV27 and TRBJ2-2; 9 bases align to TRBD2. V gave up 3 bases and J gave up 8 bases; unmatched junction bases: 13. The germline gives CDR1 MNHEY, CDR2 SMNVEV (reference sequence). CDR3 length: 17 amino acids. The CDR3 protein is CASSFFGGGAGRGELFF. The CDR3 nucleotides are TGTGCCAGCAGTTTTTTCGGCGGGGGGGCGGGTAGAGGGGAGCTGTTTTTT.

V gene TRBV11-2 combines with J gene TRBJ2-1; D may match TRBD1 or TRBD2 (5 bases each). The V gene lost 1 base and the J gene lost 7 bases, with 11 bases spanning the gap. The germline CDR1 and CDR2 sequences are SGHAT and FQNNGV. The CDR3 spans 14 residues. CDR3 sequence: CASSLAGRENEQFF. The CDR3 DNA reads TGTGCCAGCAGCTTAGCGGGCAGGGAGAATGAGCAGTTCTTC.

This clone was seen only a few times. V is TRBV4-1 and J is TRBJ1-2, with D possibly TRBD1 on 5 matching bases. With 1 base removed from V and 0 bases from J, the gap between germline ends came to 15 bases. This CDR3 is built from 17 residues. Germline CDR1 MGHRA, CDR2 YSYEKL. The CDR3 nucleotides read TGCGCCAGCAGCCAAGTTTTAGGAGGGGCCTCTAACTATGGCTACACCTTC. This translates into CASSQVLGGASNYGYTF.

This clone was detected a few times. The chain employs TRBV6-6 and TRBJ1-5; D may be TRBD1 (6 bases). The CDR3 covers 14 residues. Per the germline V gene, CDR1 is MNHNY and CDR2 is SVGAGI (reference sequence). V dropped 5 bases and J dropped 0 bases, with 8 bases sitting between them. CDR3 sequence: CASSRQASNQPQHF. Here the CDR3 DNA reads TGTGCCAGCAGTCGACAGGCTAGCAATCAGCCCCAGCATTTT.

This clone was found a few times. The chain recombines TRBV28 with TRBJ1-5; D call uncertain. This CDR3 has 12 residues. The germline V and J ends were trimmed by 1 base and 5 bases, with 3 bases remaining between them. Germline V gene lookup returns CDR1 MDHEN and CDR2 SYDVKM. CDR3: CASSLSDQPQHF. The CDR3, as DNA: TGTGCCAGCAGTTTATCCGATCAGCCCCAGCATTTT.

This chain joins TRBV7-2 and TRBJ2-5; D call uncertain. This CDR3 has 11 amino acids. The V gene lost 2 bases and the J gene lost 5 bases, with 3 bases spanning the gap. Germline CDR1 is SGHTA and CDR2 is FQGNSA. For the CDR3, the DNA is TGTGCCAGCAGCTTATCCGAGACCCAGTACTTC. Its translation is CASSLSETQYF.

This clone occurred once. The genes are TRBV12-3 or TRBV12-4 and TRBJ1-2; D uncertain. The ends were cut back, 6 bases at V and 7 bases at J, with 3 bases in the middle. The CDR3 has 9 residues. As DNA, the CDR3 is TGTGCCAGCAGCCCTGGCTACACCTTC. Translation: CASSPGYTF.

The chain combines TRBV21-1 with TRBJ1-1; the D call in the table, TRBD1, was not verified against the DNA. TRBV21-1 is a pseudogene segment. This CDR3 contains 16 residues. CDR3 protein: CASSGQERGRDTEAFF. The CDR3 DNA follows: TGTGCCAGCAGCGGGCAGGAGAGGGGGCGGGACACTGAAGCTTTCTTT.

The V call is TRBV28, the J call TRBJ1-1, with 9 bases identical to TRBD1. This CDR3 region has 15 residues. J was trimmed by 11 bases and V by 6 bases; bases with no gene match: 16. Germline V gene lookup returns CDR1 MDHEN and CDR2 SYDVKM. The CDR3 region has the DNA TGTGCCAGCAGGACGGCGACAGGGGGTACGCGGTTTGCTTTCTTT. Its translation is CASRTATGGTRFAFF.